This TCR beta chain came from a study of blood T cell repertoires in COVID-19 (TCRdb year 2020). Background for the entire study: Samples from collaborators originated in the United States, Italy and Spain and spanned both the acute and convalescent phases of COVID-19. HLA class I and class II types, where available, came from metadata supplied by the sample provider rather than from assay-based typing. The samples were drawn from the first 160 participants of the ongoing ImmuneRACE study and from some 1,300 subjects provided by 6 global collaborators. A de-identified subject ID, COVID-19 status, age in years and sex were almost always included in the sample metadata. A freely available public database, intended as a resource for researchers studying the immune response to SARS-CoV-2, is where the repertoires were released. The prospective study material was composed of cDNA or gDNA derived from T cells, B-cell-depleted T cells, or PBMCs. Subjects who had been exposed to COVID-19, were actively infected with it, or had recovered from it provided the deeply sampled blood TCRbeta repertoires that made up the dataset.

This clone turned up a few times. Its antigen specificity is not known. No per-base quality is available; no much larger clone lies one base away. The research as a whole found: The amount of clinical and demographic metadata varied by source and participant and was provided uncurated.

V is shortened by 7 bases, J by 1 base, and the region joining them spans 10 bases. The CDR3 starts with the cysteine, ends with the phenylalanine, and has 13 residues. Only the CDR3 DNA is retained, 39 bases long and in frame from the first base. CDR1 LNHDA and CDR2 SQIVND are derived from the germline V gene (reference sequence). The immunoSEQ Assay, a bias-controlled multiplex PCR, was used to amplify TCRbeta CDR3 regions from genomic DNA. Processing in the source paper ran as follows. Within the assay, amplification of reference gene primers was used to estimate how many nucleated cells each sample contained. To quantify the absolute abundance of each unique TCRbeta CDR3 rearrangement, sequence reads were collapsed and filtered. Productive Simpson clonality was computed per sample as the square root of Simpson's diversity index over productive rearrangements. Entries here come from immuneACCESS through TCRdb and include only in-frame sequences with V and J called. Some clones fail to appear in such tables; in the studies checked, an unresolved V gene covers under half of the shortfall, and the cause of the remainder is unknown. The V and J calls and clone size come from that table; D and trimming were worked out from the DNA. The sample includes approximately 84,000 clones, with around four fifths observed a single time. Roughly 15% of the sample is taken by the ten largest.

Collaborating institutions collected whole blood in K2EDTA tubes following their own protocols. For TCRbeta analysis, collaborators shipped samples in one of three forms: frozen whole blood, isolated PBMCs, or DNA extracted from either of those sample types. The receptor was derived from a human donor in a cohort sampled during active COVID-19. The source material was peripheral blood. The rearranged segments are TRBV19 and TRBJ1-1; the D segment could be TRBD1, given 6 matching bases. In nucleotides, the sequence is TGTGCCAGTATGGGGGCGAGGAACACTGAAGCTTTCTTT. This translates into CASMGARNTEAFF.